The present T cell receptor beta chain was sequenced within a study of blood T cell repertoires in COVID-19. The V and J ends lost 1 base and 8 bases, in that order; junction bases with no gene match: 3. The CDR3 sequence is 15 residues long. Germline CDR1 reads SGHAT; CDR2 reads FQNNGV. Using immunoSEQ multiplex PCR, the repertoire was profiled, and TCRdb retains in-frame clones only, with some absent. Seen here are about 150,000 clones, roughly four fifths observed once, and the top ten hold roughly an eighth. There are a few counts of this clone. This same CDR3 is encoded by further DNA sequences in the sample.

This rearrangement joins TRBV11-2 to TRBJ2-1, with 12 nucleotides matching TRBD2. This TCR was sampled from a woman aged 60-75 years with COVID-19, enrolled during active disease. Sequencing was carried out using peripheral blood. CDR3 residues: CASSLGLAGGDEQFF. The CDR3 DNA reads TGTGCCAGCAGCTTAGGGCTAGCGGGAGGGGATGAGCAGTTCTTC.